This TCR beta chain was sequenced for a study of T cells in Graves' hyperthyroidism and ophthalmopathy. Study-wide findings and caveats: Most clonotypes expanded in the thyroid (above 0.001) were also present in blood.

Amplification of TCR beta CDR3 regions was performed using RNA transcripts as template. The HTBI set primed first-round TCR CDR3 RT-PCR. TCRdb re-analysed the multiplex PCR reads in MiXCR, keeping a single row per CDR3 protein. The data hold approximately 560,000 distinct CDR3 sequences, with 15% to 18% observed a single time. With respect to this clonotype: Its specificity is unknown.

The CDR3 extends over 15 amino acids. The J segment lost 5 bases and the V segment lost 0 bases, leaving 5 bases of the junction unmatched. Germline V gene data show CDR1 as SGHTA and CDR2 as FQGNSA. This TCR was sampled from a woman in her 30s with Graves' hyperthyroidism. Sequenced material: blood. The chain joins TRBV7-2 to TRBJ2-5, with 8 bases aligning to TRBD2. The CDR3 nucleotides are TGTGCCAGCAGCTTAGCGCCGGGGGGGTTGGAGACCCAGTACTTC. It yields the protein CASSLAPGGLETQYF.